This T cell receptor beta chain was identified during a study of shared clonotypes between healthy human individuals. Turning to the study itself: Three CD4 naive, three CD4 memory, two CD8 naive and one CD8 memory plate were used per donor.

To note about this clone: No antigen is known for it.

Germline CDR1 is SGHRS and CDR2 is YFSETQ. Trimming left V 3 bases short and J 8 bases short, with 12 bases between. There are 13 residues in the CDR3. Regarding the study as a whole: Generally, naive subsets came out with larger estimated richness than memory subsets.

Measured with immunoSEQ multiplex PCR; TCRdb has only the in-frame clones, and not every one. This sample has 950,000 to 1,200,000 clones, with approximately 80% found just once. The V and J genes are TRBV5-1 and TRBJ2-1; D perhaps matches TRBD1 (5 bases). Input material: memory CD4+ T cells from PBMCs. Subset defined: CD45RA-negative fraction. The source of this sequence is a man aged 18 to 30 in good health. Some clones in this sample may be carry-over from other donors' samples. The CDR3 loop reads CASSSLRADEQFF. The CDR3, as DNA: TGCGCCAGCAGCTCGCTCAGGGCCGATGAGCAGTTCTTC.